This is a list of T cell receptor beta chains from one sample in a study of shared clonotypes between healthy human individuals. Sequencing was performed with immunoSEQ multiplex PCR; in TCRdb, only in-frame clones are kept and a portion is missing. The sample contains roughly 640,000 clones, approximately 97% of which appear only once. The sequenced sample consisted of naive CD4+ T cells sorted from blood. Receptor source: a woman aged 25-40 years in good health. The CDR3 runs from the conserved cysteine through the conserved F or W. D genes are given only for firm matches. Rows give clone size only sometimes, using once, few, many, or a class for an expanded clone.

TRBJ2-3	-	-	TRBV4-1	CASSQERGDTQYF	TGCGCCAGCAGCCAAGAAAGGGGAGATACGCAGTATTTT
TRBJ1-2	few	-	TRBV19	CASSIGQIDYGYTF	TGTGCCAGTAGTATCGGCCAGATCGACTATGGCTACACCTTC
TRBJ1-5	-	-	TRBV19	CASSILRGSQPQHF	TGTGCCAGTAGTATTTTGAGGGGAAGTCAGCCCCAGCATTTT
TRBJ2-5	-	TRBD2	TRBV15	CATSRRTSGSSYEQYF	TGTGCCACCAGCAGAAGAACTAGCGGGAGCTCGTATGAGCAGTACTTC
TRBJ1-1	-	TRBD1	TRBV7-2	CASSLVGTGDTEAFF	TGTGCCAGCAGCTTAGTAGGGACAGGGGACACTGAAGCTTTCTTT
TRBJ2-5	-	-	TRBV19	CASSPQSGSQETQYF	TGTGCCAGTAGTCCTCAATCGGGATCTCAAGAGACCCAGTACTTC
TRBJ1-1	few	-	TRBV7-9	CASSLAPNTEAFF	TGTGCCAGCAGCCTGGCACCGAACACTGAAGCTTTCTTT
TRBJ2-5	-	-	TRBV5-1	CASSPMPTPLKGRETQYF	TGCGCCAGCAGTCCGATGCCTACCCCACTAAAGGGGAGGGAGACCCAGTACTTC
TRBJ2-7	-	TRBD2	TRBV30	CAWRLAGDSYEQYF	TGTGCCTGGAGACTAGCGGGGGACTCCTACGAGCAGTACTTC
TRBJ1-4	-	-	TRBV28	CASALGLREKLFF	TGTGCCAGCGCGTTGGGGTTGCGCGAAAAACTGTTTTTT
TRBJ2-7	-	-	TRBV2	CASRLGLHEQYF	TGTGCCAGCAGGCTGGGGTTGCACGAGCAGTACTTC
TRBJ2-2	-	-	TRBV29-1	CSVDRAGELFF	TGCAGCGTTGATCGGGCCGGGGAGCTGTTTTTT
TRBJ1-1	-	-	TRBV21-1	CASSMTGRRTEAFF	TGTGCCAGCAGCATGACAGGGAGAAGGACTGAAGCTTTCTTT
TRBJ2-1	few	-	TRBV6-1	CASSDIRYEQFF	TGTGCCAGCAGTGATATAAGGTATGAGCAGTTCTTC
TRBJ2-5	-	-	TRBV15	CATSRVGLETQYF	TGTGCCACCAGCAGGGTAGGATTAGAGACCCAGTACTTC
TRBJ2-3	-	TRBD2	TRBV9	CASSVEAGGPGDTQYF	TGTGCCAGCAGCGTAGAAGCGGGAGGGCCGGGAGATACGCAGTATTTT
TRBJ1-4	-	-	TRBV7-8	CASSLVGRGKLFF	TGTGCCAGCAGCTTAGTGGGGCGAGGAAAACTGTTTTTT
TRBJ2-7	-	-	TRBV7-8	CASSSGVPLLYEQYF	TGTGCCAGCAGCTCCGGGGTCCCTCTTCTTTACGAGCAGTACTTC
TRBJ1-3	-	-	TRBV6-1	CASKPGTGNTIYF	TGTGCCAGCAAACCCGGGACAGGAAACACCATATATTTT
TRBJ1-3	once	TRBD1	TRBV19	CASSTDRDSGLRGSGNTIYF	TGTGCCAGTAGTACAGACCGGGACAGCGGACTCAGGGGCTCTGGAAACACCATATATTTT
TRBJ1-5	few	-	TRBV10-1	CASSADNQPQHF	TGCGCCAGCAGTGCGGATAATCAGCCCCAGCATTTT
TRBJ1-1	-	-	TRBV2	CASRERPGLNTEAFF	TGTGCCAGCAGGGAACGTCCAGGGTTGAACACTGAAGCTTTCTTT
TRBJ1-5	-	-	TRBV28	CASSPRTWSRKNQPQHF	TGTGCCAGCAGTCCGAGGACTTGGAGCAGGAAGAATCAGCCCCAGCATTTT
TRBJ2-2	-	TRBD2	TRBV18	CASSLLAGPKNTGELFF	TGTGCCAGCTCATTGCTAGCGGGACCGAAGAACACCGGGGAGCTGTTTTTT
TRBJ2-7	-	TRBD2	TRBV6-5	CASSGSGSLEQYF	TGTGCCAGCAGCGGTAGCGGGAGTCTCGAGCAGTACTTC
TRBJ1-1	-	-	TRBV4-1	CASSQTRGFVTTEAFF	TGCGCCAGCAGCCAAACCAGGGGATTCGTGACCACTGAAGCTTTCTTT
TRBJ2-7	-	TRBD2	TRBV9	CASSVAAGRGPYEQYF	TGTGCCAGCAGCGTAGCGGCAGGGAGGGGACCCTACGAGCAGTACTTC
TRBJ2-5	-	TRBD2	TRBV19	CASTGTSGPQETQYF	TGTGCCAGTACCGGGACTAGCGGGCCCCAAGAGACCCAGTACTTC
TRBJ1-1	once	-	TRBV28	CASTEEGVRTEAFF	TGTGCCAGCACCGAAGAGGGGGTTCGAACTGAAGCTTTCTTT
TRBJ1-1	-	-	TRBV6-1	CASSETVVRTEAFF	TGTGCCAGCAGTGAAACTGTCGTGCGGACTGAAGCTTTCTTT
TRBJ1-5	-	-	TRBV28	CASSRHGKLGNQPQHF	TGTGCCAGCAGCCGACACGGGAAACTGGGCAATCAGCCCCAGCATTTT
TRBJ2-7	once	TRBD2	TRBV11-2	CASSPRLAGEGGYEQYF	TGTGCCAGCAGCCCCAGACTAGCGGGAGAGGGGGGCTACGAGCAGTACTTC
TRBJ2-7	-	TRBD1	TRBV5-1	CASSPGQISYEQYF	TGCGCCAGCAGCCCGGGACAGATTTCCTACGAGCAGTACTTC
TRBJ2-7	-	-	TRBV11-2	CASSKTYEQYF	TGTGCCAGCAGTAAGACCTACGAGCAGTACTTC